These 16 T cell receptor beta chains were all obtained from the same sample, sequenced in a study of blood T cell repertoires in COVID-19. TCRdb keeps only in-frame clones here, not all; method: immunoSEQ multiplex PCR. The sample records 95,000 or so clones, more than 75% being singletons. The sequenced sample was peripheral blood. These receptors originate from a human donor in a cohort sampled during active COVID-19.

CDR3 coding DNA: TGTGCCAGCAGCAAAGAAAGGGACTACAGCTCCTACGAGCAGTACTTC. It yields the protein CASSKERDYSSYEQYF. V gene TRBV21-1 combines with J gene TRBJ2-7; TRBD2 was called by the table and not checked on the DNA. TRBV21-1 is shown as a pseudogene. The CDR3 length is 16 residues.

Notes on this clone: A junction end diverges from the germline sequence, so it may reflect a read error. The chain links TRBV5-8 to TRBJ2-7; the D is unclear. Germline CDR1 reads SGHTS; CDR2 reads YDEGEE. The CDR3 is 12 amino acids. The CDR3 nucleotides are TGTGCCAGCAGCTTGGCCAGTCCTACGCGGAACTTC. Translated, it gives CASSLASPTRNF.

V and J are TRBV11-2 and TRBJ1-1; D gene ambiguous. The CDR3 extends over 18 amino acids. Germline assignment: CDR1 SGHAT and CDR2 FQNNGV. The ends were cut back, 7 bases at V and 1 base at J, with 25 bases in the middle. The CDR3 spells CASTETPARVSGNTEAFF. In DNA form, the CDR3 reads TGTGCCAGCACCGAAACACCGGCCCGGGTGTCGGGGAACACTGAAGCTTTCTTT.

The V call is TRBV4-1, the J call TRBJ1-6; 7 nucleotides align to TRBD1. Germline loops: CDR1 MGHRA, CDR2 YSYEKL. With V trimmed by 10 bases and J by 7 bases, 13 bases remained unmatched. This CDR3 has 15 residues. CDR3 nucleotide sequence: TGCGCCACTCGTACAGGGGTTTCTCGAAATTCACCCCTCCACTTT. Protein: CATRTGVSRNSPLHF.

This chain links TRBV22-1 with TRBJ1-2; the table's D call, TRBD1, was not checked against the DNA. TRBV22-1 is deemed a pseudogene. This CDR3 has 15 residues. CDR3 sequence: CPGSAPKGAAYGYTF. Written as DNA, the CDR3 is TGTCCTGGGAGCGCACCGAAGGGGGCGGCCTATGGCTACACCTTC.

The rearrangement joins TRBV13 to TRBJ2-2; D perhaps matches TRBD1 (6 bases). There are 14 residues in the CDR3. Trimming took 5 bases from V and 3 from J, leaving 10 bases between them. Germline values: CDR1 PRHDT, CDR2 FYEKMQ (reference sequence). DNA for the CDR3: TGTGCCAGCAGCCCCGGGACACACACCGGGGAGCTGTTTTTT. Translation: CASSPGTHTGELFF.

This clone was counted once. The chain couples TRBV3-1 (or the pseudogene TRBV3-2) to TRBJ2-1, with unresolved D. The CDR3 has 15 residues. The V end was cut by 0 bases, the J end by 2 bases, with 8 bases between. Germline V gene sequence: CDR1 LGHDT, CDR2 YNNKEL (reference sequence). The CDR3 here is CASSQDRIPYNEQFF. As DNA, the CDR3 is TGTGCCAGCAGCCAAGATAGAATTCCCTACAATGAGCAGTTCTTC.

This clone has just a few counts. This chain uses TRBV3-1 (or the pseudogene TRBV3-2) with TRBJ2-7; D ambiguous. Per the germline V gene, CDR1 is LGHDT and CDR2 is YNNKEL (reference sequence). The CDR3 has 13 amino acids. Trimming cost V 4 bases and J 0 bases, with 7 bases left between them. CDR3 sequence (DNA): TGTGCCAGCAGCCGCATCAGCTCCTACGAGCAGTACTTC. This translates into CASSRISSYEQYF.

The chain carries TRBV19 and TRBJ1-3; D uncertain. V lost 4 bases and J 11 bases, leaving 12 bases between the germline ends. CDR1 and CDR2 (germline): LNHDA, SQIVND (reference sequence). CDR3 length: 12 amino acids. The CDR3 region has the DNA TGTGCCAGTAGTACGGCAGGTGAAGCCATATATTTT. Its translation: CASSTAGEAIYF. The whole variable domain, remainder taken from reference TRBV19 and TRBJ1-3, is DGGITQSPKYLFRKEGQNVTLSCEQNLNHDAMYWYRQDPGQGLRLIYYSQIVNDFQKGDIAEGYSVSREKKESFPLTVTSAQKNPTAFYLCASSTAGEAIYFGEGSWLTVV.

The J gene is TRBJ1-1, the V gene TRBV30, with D tentatively TRBD1 (5 bases). The CDR3 covers 14 residues. V was clipped by 4 bases and J by 4 bases, with 16 bases between them. Germline V lookup: CDR1 GTSNPN, CDR2 SVGIG (reference sequence). In nucleotides, the CDR3 is TGTGCCTGGACCCTGGGGGGGGTAAGCACTGAAGCTTTCTTT. Translation gives CAWTLGGVSTEAFF.

The V and J genes are TRBV9 and TRBJ2-7; 7 bases map to TRBD1. The V gene end was trimmed by 0 bases and the J gene end by 5 bases; junction bases not matched to a gene: 8. The CDR3 runs to 15 residues. CDR1 is SGDLS and CDR2 is YYNGEE in the germline V gene. CDR3 in amino acids: CASSVAGRGFDEQYF. The CDR3 bases are TGTGCCAGCAGCGTAGCCGGCAGGGGGTTCGACGAGCAGTACTTC.

The gene calls are TRBV11-2 and TRBJ2-1; D ambiguous. The CDR3 length is 14 residues. Germline-derived CDR1 and CDR2 are SGHAT and FQNNGV. The V end was cut by 5 bases, the J end by 1 base, with 9 bases between. CDR3 residues: CASSTSGSYNEQFF. The CDR3 nucleotides read TGTGCCAGCAGCACTTCCGGGTCCTACAATGAGCAGTTCTTC.

The chain recombines TRBV7-2 with TRBJ2-3, with D perhaps TRBD1 (7 bases). Trimming removed 3 bases from V and 5 bases from J, with 12 bases in between. Germline V gene sequence: CDR1 SGHTA, CDR2 FQGNSA. The CDR3 consists of 14 residues. The CDR3 bases are TGTGCCAGCAGCTTTTGGAGGGGGCAAGATACGCAGTATTTT. Translation gives CASSFWRGQDTQYF.

As for this clone: The junction differs from germline at one of its ends, possibly a read error. This chain uses TRBV14 with TRBJ2-1; 10 bases are a match to TRBD1. Germline-derived CDR1 and CDR2 are SGHDN and FVKESK. This CDR3 has 15 residues. As DNA, the CDR3 is TGTGCCAGCAGCGAAGAGCGGGACAGGGGCGATGAGCAGTTCTTC. Amino acids: CASSEERDRGDEQFF.

The rearrangement joins TRBV5-6 to TRBJ2-7; D possibly corresponds to TRBD1 (5 bases). V was cut by 6 bases and J by 6 bases, with 16 bases left in between. The CDR3 runs to 13 residues. Germline CDR1 is SGHDT and CDR2 is YYEEEE. Here the CDR3 reads CASTTRGQGEQYF. CDR3 nucleotides: TGTGCCAGCACCACTCGAGGTCAGGGCGAGCAGTACTTC.

The chain recombines TRBV7-9 with TRBJ2-7; 8 nucleotides match TRBD1. Germline CDR1 reads SEHNR; CDR2 reads FQNEAQ (reference sequence). The CDR3 runs 12 residues. Unmatched junction bases numbered 3, after V lost 5 bases and J lost 6 bases. CDR3 sequence: CASSQGQGEQYF. The CDR3 DNA is TGTGCCAGCAGCCAAGGACAGGGCGAGCAGTACTTC. The variable domain in full, with the rest retrieved from reference TRBV7-9 and TRBJ2-7, is DTGVSQNPRHKITKRGQNVTFRCDPISEHNRLYWYRQTLGQGPEFLTYFQNEAQLEKSRLLSDRFSAERPKGSFSTLEIQRTEQGDSAMYLCASSQGQGEQYFGPGTRLTVT.